The 10 T cell receptor beta chains given below trace back to one sample, sequenced in a study of shared T cell receptors in the human thymus. Profiled with immunoSEQ multiplex PCR; TCRdb holds only in-frame clones, not every one. The data hold about 660,000 clones, with approximately 87% observed a single time. The sample also formed part of further work on human thymus T cells.

The specimen was thymocytes. These receptors were obtained from a boy under two years old with a congenital heart defect.

This chain joins TRBV5-1 and TRBJ2-7; 7 nucleotides line up with TRBD2. Germline V CDR1 and CDR2: SGHRS, YFSETQ. The CDR3 runs 18 residues. With V trimmed by 0 bases and J by 3 bases, 15 bases remained unmatched. The CDR3 DNA reads as TGCGCCAGCAGCTTGGCCGTCGGGAGGACTGGCGGTCTCTACGAGCAGTACTTC. Protein product: CASSLAVGRTGGLYEQYF.

The rearrangement uses TRBV9 and TRBJ2-3; D might be TRBD2 (6 bases). This CDR3 is built from 14 residues. In germline, CDR1 is SGDLS, CDR2 YYNGEE. V shed 2 bases and J shed 3 bases, with 10 bases lying between them. This chain's CDR3 is CASSVRDSTDTQYF. The CDR3 coding sequence is TGTGCCAGCAGCGTCCGGGACTCGACAGATACGCAGTATTTT.

V and J are TRBV27 and TRBJ2-6, with D perhaps matching TRBD1 (6 bases). The CDR3 is made up of 21 amino acids. In germline, CDR1 is MNHEY, CDR2 SMNVEV (reference sequence). Trimming cost V 3 bases and J 4 bases, with 28 bases left between them. The CDR3 reads CASSFGFGGANSRAGANVLTF. The CDR3, as DNA: TGTGCCAGCAGTTTCGGGTTTGGGGGCGCAAACTCTAGGGCCGGGGCCAACGTCCTGACTTTC. Full variable domain (remainder filled in from reference TRBV27 and TRBJ2-6): EAQVTQNPRYLITVTGKKLTVTCSQNMNHEYMSWYRQDPGLGLRQIYYSMNVEVTDKGDVPEGYKVSRKEKRNFPLILESPSPNQTSLYFCASSFGFGGANSRAGANVLTFGAGSRLTVL.

This rearrangement joins TRBV4-2 to TRBJ2-7, with TRBD2 matching 12 bases. CDR1 is LGHNA and CDR2 is YNFKEQ in the germline V gene. The CDR3 is made up of 16 amino acids. Trimming at V came to 1 base and at J to 6 bases, leaving 7 bases not matched to a gene. Here the CDR3 reads CASSQAASGGGREQYF. The CDR3 DNA sequence: TGTGCCAGCAGCCAAGCCGCTAGCGGGGGGGGTCGCGAGCAGTACTTC.

V and J are TRBV4-1 and TRBJ2-6; 10 bases fit TRBD1. The CDR3 contains 18 residues. From germline, CDR1 is MGHRA and CDR2 YSYEKL. The V gene end was trimmed by 4 bases and the J gene end by 2 bases; junction bases not matched to a gene: 8. This CDR3 is CASSPRDRGTAGANVLTF. DNA of the CDR3: TGCGCCAGCAGCCCCCGGGACAGGGGTACTGCTGGGGCCAACGTCCTGACTTTC.

The chain combines TRBV5-1 with TRBJ2-1, with 10 bases lining up with TRBD2. Germline V gene data show CDR1 as SGHRS and CDR2 as YFSETQ. Trimming at V came to 2 bases and at J to 7 bases, leaving 6 bases not matched to a gene. There are 15 residues in the CDR3. CDR3 nucleotide sequence: TGCGCCAGCAGCTTAAGGGGACTAGCGTTGAATGAGCAGTTCTTC. Its protein product is CASSLRGLALNEQFF.

The CDR3 region is CAWSVQGLLNYGYTF. The CDR3, as DNA: TGTGCCTGGAGTGTCCAGGGACTGCTCAACTATGGCTACACCTTC. The chain carries TRBV30 and TRBJ1-2, with D possibly TRBD1 on 5 matching bases. There are 15 residues in the CDR3. Germline V gene data show CDR1 as GTSNPN and CDR2 as SVGIG (reference sequence). V was cut by 0 bases and J by 2 bases, with 13 bases left in between.

The V gene is TRBV6-5, the J gene TRBJ2-3; 9 nucleotides line up with TRBD2. The CDR3 is 16 amino acids. J gave up 2 bases and V 0 bases, and 3 bases lay outside the gene matches. Germline V gene lookup returns CDR1 MNHEY and CDR2 SVGAGI. CDR3 amino acids: CASSYSSSGVTDTQYF. Written as DNA, the CDR3 is TGTGCCAGCAGTTACTCGTCTAGCGGGGTCACAGATACGCAGTATTTT.

This clone showed up just once. The rearrangement links TRBV13 to TRBJ2-5, with 7 nucleotides matching TRBD1. J was trimmed by 3 bases and V by 5 bases; bases with no gene match: 6. CDR1 is PRHDT and CDR2 is FYEKMQ in the germline V gene (reference sequence). The CDR3 is 14 amino acids. The CDR3 DNA sequence: TGTGCCAGCAGCCCCAGGGACAGCAAAGAGACCCAGTACTTC. It translates to CASSPRDSKETQYF.

The CDR3: CASSWDKATEAFF. The CDR3 DNA is TGCGCCAGCAGCTGGGACAAGGCCACTGAAGCTTTCTTT. This chain uses TRBV5-1 with TRBJ1-1; possible D gene TRBD1, 6 bases. V lost 3 bases and J 4 bases, leaving 10 bases between the germline ends. CDR1 is SGHRS, CDR2 YFSETQ, per germline. The CDR3 is 13 amino acids.